This entry lists 32 T cell receptor beta chains sequenced from one sample in a study of control samples from healthy donors and cancer patients. Method: immunoSEQ multiplex PCR; TCRdb's copy keeps in-frame clones and lacks some. This sample yields 200,000 or so clones, of which about 94% are seen a single time; approximately 1.6% belongs to the top ten. Sequenced input: blood. These receptors were collected from a man aged 45 to 65 in good health.

The rearrangement links TRBV5-1 to TRBJ2-4; a weak D match, TRBD2 (6 bases). The CDR3 is made up of 15 amino acids. V was clipped by 6 bases and J by 1 base, with 14 bases between them. Looked up from germline, CDR1 is SGHRS and CDR2 is YFSETQ. The CDR3 sequence is CASNWGDRAKNIQYF. In DNA form, the CDR3 reads TGCGCCAGCAATTGGGGGGATAGGGCCAAAAACATTCAGTACTTC.

V and J are TRBV6-6 and TRBJ1-1; a possible D gene is TRBD1 (6 bases). Trimming cost V 8 bases and J 4 bases, with 14 bases left between them. The length of the CDR3 is 13 residues. Looked up from germline, CDR1 is MNHNY and CDR2 is SVGAGI (reference sequence). CDR3: CASRGPQGTEAFF. DNA of the CDR3: TGTGCCAGCCGCGGCCCACAGGGCACTGAAGCTTTCTTT.

The chain links TRBV28 to TRBJ2-3; D could derive from TRBD1 or TRBD2 (5 bases each). The V gene's germline CDR1 is MDHEN and CDR2 SYDVKM. This CDR3 is built from 15 residues. The ends were cut back, 5 bases at V and 4 bases at J, with 16 bases in the middle. The chain's CDR3 is CASSRGVVSADTQYF. The CDR3 DNA reads as TGTGCCAGCAGTCGAGGGGTGGTTTCGGCAGATACGCAGTATTTT.

The chain recombines TRBV4-2 with TRBJ1-5, with D perhaps TRBD1 (5 bases). CDR3 size: 15 residues. The V gene's germline CDR1 is LGHNA and CDR2 YNFKEQ. V lost 4 bases to trimming and J lost 0 bases, with 10 bases between them. The CDR3 protein is CASSRQSYSNQPQHF. The CDR3 DNA is TGTGCCAGCAGCCGACAGAGTTATAGCAATCAGCCCCAGCATTTT.

The chain is built from TRBV5-1 and TRBJ2-7; D unclear. Germline loops: CDR1 SGHRS, CDR2 YFSETQ. V lost 1 base, J lost 4 bases, and 12 bases lay in between. This CDR3 spans 14 amino acids. The CDR3 protein is CASSLNGDSYEQYF. The DNA for the CDR3 is TGCGCCAGCAGCTTGAATGGAGATTCGTACGAGCAGTACTTC.

The chain carries TRBV19 and TRBJ1-1, with D hard to call. CDR1 is LNHDA and CDR2 is SQIVND in the germline V gene (reference sequence). This CDR3 contains 15 residues. The V end lost 4 bases, the J end lost 0 bases, and 12 bases lay between the germline ends. CDR3 region: CASSKTTIMNTEAFF. CDR3 coding DNA: TGTGCCAGTAGTAAGACCACCATAATGAACACTGAAGCTTTCTTT.

This chain uses TRBV19 with TRBJ1-5; perhaps TRBD1 as D (5 bases). Trimming left V 2 bases short and J 5 bases short, with 19 bases between. Germline V gene sequence: CDR1 LNHDA, CDR2 SQIVND (reference sequence). The CDR3 runs to 17 residues. The CDR3 sequence is CASSIRGLTGEDQPQHF. The CDR3 region has the DNA TGTGCCAGTAGTATACGGGGCCTGACGGGGGAGGATCAGCCCCAGCATTTT.

This rearrangement joins TRBV27 to TRBJ2-4; D call uncertain. Germline CDR1 and CDR2: MNHEY and SMNVEV (reference sequence). Trimming took off 6 bases at V and 1 base at J, with 13 bases between the two ends. CDR3 length equals 15 residues. In DNA, the CDR3 is TGTGCCAGCAGGCCTTATTCGGCGGCCAAAAACATTCAGTACTTC. This codes for CASRPYSAAKNIQYF.

The V and J genes are TRBV5-4 and TRBJ2-7; D unclear. With 4 bases removed from V and 3 bases from J, the gap between germline ends came to 5 bases. Germline CDR1 SGHNT, CDR2 YYREEE (reference sequence). The CDR3 loop spans 11 amino acids. This chain's CDR3 is CASSDRYEQYF. CDR3 nucleotides: TGTGCCAGCAGCGATCGCTACGAGCAGTACTTC. Complete variable domain (other parts from reference TRBV5-4 and TRBJ2-7): ETGVTQSPTHLIKTRGQQVTLRCSSQSGHNTVSWYQQALGQGPQFIFQYYREEENGRGNFPPRFSGLQFPNYSSELNVNALELDDSALYLCASSDRYEQYFGPGTRLTVT.

The V and J genes are TRBV18 and TRBJ1-1; 9 nucleotides match TRBD1. The CDR3 length is 13 residues. J was trimmed by 7 bases and V by 5 bases; bases with no gene match: 5. The V gene's germline CDR1 is KGHSH and CDR2 LQKENI. DNA of the CDR3: TGTGCCAGCTCAGAACAGGGGGCCGATGAAGCTTTCTTT. Its translation is CASSEQGADEAFF.

The rearrangement joins TRBV18 to TRBJ1-4; D remains ambiguous. The CDR3 has 13 amino acids. Trimming took off 5 bases at V and 14 bases at J, with 18 bases between the two ends. Per germline, CDR1 KGHSH and CDR2 LQKENI. CDR3 sequence reads: CASSNPSATRLFF. The CDR3 coding sequence is TGTGCCAGCTCAAATCCTTCCGCGACGAGGCTGTTTTTT.

V gene TRBV7-2 combines with J gene TRBJ2-7; TRBD1 matches 11 bases. This CDR3 is built from 15 residues. V trimming: 5 bases; J trimming: 2 bases; junction bases outside the gene matches: 5. Germline CDR1 SGHTA, CDR2 FQGNSA. The CDR3 DNA reads as TGTGCCAGCAGCCTCGGGACAGGGGGGACCTACGAGCAGTACGTC. Translation gives CASSLGTGGTYEQYV.

The V and J genes are TRBV6-5 and TRBJ1-6, with D perhaps TRBD1 (6 bases). Germline V gene sequence: CDR1 MNHEY, CDR2 SVGAGI. Trimming pared 0 bases from V and 10 bases from J, leaving 13 bases between. The CDR3 extends over 15 amino acids. CDR3 in DNA: TGTGCCAGCAGTTACTCGAGGGGGAGGAGATCACCCCTCCACTTT. Its protein product is CASSYSRGRRSPLHF.

The chain couples TRBV4-3 to TRBJ1-5; 9 bases fit TRBD1. Germline loops: CDR1 LGHNA, CDR2 YSLEER. V shed 4 bases and J 1 base; nucleotides not matched to a gene: 2. This CDR3 spans 15 amino acids. DNA of the CDR3: TGCGCCAGCAGCCGGGACAGGGCAAGCAATCAGCCCCAGCATTTT. Amino acid sequence: CASSRDRASNQPQHF.

CDR3 in amino acids: CASSSPATGEQFF. The CDR3 DNA is TGTGCCAGCAGCTCTCCAGCAACAGGAGAGCAGTTCTTC. J is TRBJ2-1 and V is TRBV11-2; the D gene is possibly TRBD1 (5 bases). The V gene lost 4 bases and the J gene lost 10 bases, with 14 bases spanning the gap. Per germline, CDR1 SGHAT and CDR2 FQNNGV. CDR3 length: 13 residues.

The rearrangement links TRBV3-1 (or the pseudogene TRBV3-2) to TRBJ1-5, with no clear D. V dropped 3 bases and J dropped 0 bases, with 6 bases sitting between them. The CDR3 extends over 14 amino acids. Looked up from germline, CDR1 is LGHDT and CDR2 is YNNKEL (reference sequence). The CDR3 here is CASSQANSNQPQHF. In DNA, the CDR3 is TGTGCCAGCAGCCAGGCAAATAGCAATCAGCCCCAGCATTTT.

The J gene is TRBJ2-7, the V gene TRBV4-3; tentatively, D is TRBD2 (5 bases). The CDR3 is 15 amino acids. Germline lookup yields CDR1 LGHNA and CDR2 YSLEER. V dropped 0 bases and J dropped 0 bases, with 9 bases sitting between them. The CDR3 DNA is TGCGCCAGCAGCCAAGAGCGGAGGAGCTCCTACGAGCAGTACTTC. Protein sequence: CASSQERRSSYEQYF.

A single count supports this clone. V is TRBV9 and J is TRBJ1-2; 8 bases align to TRBD1. V gave up 3 bases and J gave up 6 bases; unmatched junction bases: 1. CDR3 length equals 12 residues. CDR1 and CDR2 from the germline V gene are SGDLS and YYNGEE. The CDR3 DNA sequence: TGTGCCAGCAGCGGGACAGGGAATGGCTACACCTTC. Amino acid sequence: CASSGTGNGYTF.

The CDR3 sequence is CASSYSSRGLVTEAFF. CDR3 nucleotide sequence: TGTGCCAGCAGTTACTCGAGTAGGGGATTGGTAACTGAAGCTTTCTTT. The chain carries TRBV6-5 and TRBJ1-1, with D perhaps matching TRBD1 (5 bases). The CDR3 has 16 amino acids. Between the trimmed V and J ends, which lost 0 bases and 5 bases, there was a span of 16 bases. CDR1 is MNHEY, CDR2 SVGAGI, per germline.

Here the CDR3 reads CASSTLQGSQETQYF. The CDR3 region has the DNA TGTGCCAGCAGTACTCTACAGGGATCTCAAGAGACCCAGTACTTC. The chain is built from TRBV27 and TRBJ2-5; perhaps TRBD1 as D (6 bases). V lost 5 bases, J lost 2 bases, and 15 bases lay in between. This CDR3 has 15 amino acids. The germline V gene encodes CDR1 MNHEY and CDR2 SMNVEV (reference sequence).

The gene calls are TRBV28 and TRBJ1-5; D is ambiguous. The CDR3 extends over 14 amino acids. CDR1 and CDR2 (germline): MDHEN, SYDVKM. The V and J ends lost 6 bases and 3 bases respectively, with 12 bases between them. CDR3 nucleotides: TGTGCCAGCAGCCGAACAGAACTCAATCAGCCCCAGCATTTT. Its protein product is CASSRTELNQPQHF.

The rearrangement uses TRBV4-2 and TRBJ1-6; 11 bases agree with TRBD1. The CDR3 consists of 20 residues. The V and J ends lost 2 bases and 0 bases, in that order; junction bases with no gene match: 9. Germline CDR1 and CDR2: LGHNA and YNFKEQ. Written as DNA, the CDR3 is TGTGCCAGCAGCCAAACCGGGACAGGGGGTACTTTCTCCTATAATTCACCCCTCCACTTT. Amino acid sequence: CASSQTGTGGTFSYNSPLHF.

V usage is TRBV7-2 and J usage is TRBJ2-5, with D tentatively TRBD1 (5 bases). The CDR3 is 13 amino acids. With 4 bases removed from V and 4 bases from J, the gap between germline ends came to 10 bases. Germline assignment: CDR1 SGHTA and CDR2 FQGNSA. Here the CDR3 reads CASSSSTAETQYF. Written as DNA, the CDR3 is TGTGCCAGCAGCTCCTCGACAGCAGAGACCCAGTACTTC. Looking up the rest from reference TRBV7-2 and TRBJ2-5 gives the full variable domain: GAGVSQSPSNKVTEKGKDVELRCDPISGHTALYWYRQSLGQGLEFLIYFQGNSAPDKSGLPSDRFSAERTGGSVSTLTIQRTQQEDSAVYLCASSSSTAETQYFGPGTRLLVL.

This chain joins TRBV27 and TRBJ2-7, with 7 bases lining up with TRBD2. This CDR3 spans 14 amino acids. CDR1 is MNHEY, CDR2 SMNVEV, per germline (reference sequence). V dropped 8 bases and J dropped 3; count of bases not matched to a gene: 10. CDR3 in amino acids: CASGREGGRYEQYF. DNA of the CDR3: TGTGCCAGCGGAAGGGAGGGTGGACGCTACGAGCAGTACTTC.

CDR3 bases: TGTGCCACCCTGGACACGAGCTATGAAAAACTGTTTTTT. Protein: CATLDTSYEKLFF. The rearrangement uses TRBV19 and TRBJ1-4; D perhaps matches TRBD1 (5 bases). The germline CDR1 and CDR2 sequences are LNHDA and SQIVND (reference sequence). V shed 10 bases and J shed 6 bases, with 15 bases lying between them. The CDR3 is 13 residues long.

This clone was found once. The genes are TRBV10-2 and TRBJ1-5; 7 bases agree with TRBD1. The CDR3 spans 15 residues. J gave up 2 bases and V 6 bases, and 7 bases lay outside the gene matches. The germline CDR1 and CDR2 sequences are WSHSY and SAAADI. CDR3 DNA: TGCGCCAGCAGCTCGGGACAGTCACGCAATCAGCCCCAGCATTTT. The encoded protein is CASSSGQSRNQPQHF.

This chain uses TRBV2 with TRBJ2-7; D ambiguous. Germline assignment: CDR1 SNHLY and CDR2 FYNNEI. The CDR3 spans 14 residues. The V end was cut by 0 bases, the J end by 3 bases, with 9 bases between. CDR3: CASSEALSVYEQYF. CDR3 bases: TGTGCCAGCAGTGAAGCTTTAAGCGTCTACGAGCAGTACTTC.

The chain recombines TRBV7-2 with TRBJ1-5; D ambiguous. CDR1 is SGHTA, CDR2 FQGNSA, per germline. This CDR3 region has 13 residues. V was cut by 1 base and J by 6 bases, with 7 bases left in between. The CDR3 sequence: CASSLVMGQPQHF. CDR3 sequence (DNA): TGTGCCAGCAGCTTAGTAATGGGTCAGCCCCAGCATTTT.

The chain has TRBV18 and TRBJ1-1; TRBD1 is a possible D gene (6 bases). Per germline, CDR1 KGHSH and CDR2 LQKENI. V was clipped by 5 bases and J by 2 bases, with 12 bases between them. The CDR3 is 14 amino acids. CDR3 sequence: CASSVDRINTEAFF. The CDR3 DNA sequence: TGTGCCAGCTCAGTGGACAGAATCAACACTGAAGCTTTCTTT.

About this clone: Compared with germline, one end of the junction differs, possibly owing to a read error. The chain recombines TRBV5-1 with TRBJ1-6, with D uncertain. Germline CDR1 SGHRS, CDR2 YFSETQ. The CDR3 loop spans 16 amino acids. The CDR3 DNA sequence: TGCGTCAGCAGCTTGGAGGGCGGTCTAGATAATTCACCCCTCCACTTT. Translation gives CVSSLEGGLDNSPLHF.

This sequence joins TRBV19 and TRBJ1-5; 8 nucleotides align to TRBD1. With 6 bases clipped from V and 6 bases from J, the junction kept 16 bases outside the gene matches. Germline CDR1 LNHDA, CDR2 SQIVND (reference sequence). This CDR3 spans 17 amino acids. CDR3 coding DNA: TGTGCCAGTAGGTCGGACAGGGCGCTACAGGTCGGTCAGCCCCAGCATTTT. The encoded protein is CASRSDRALQVGQPQHF. The full variable domain, in which reference TRBV19 and TRBJ1-5 provide the parts outside the CDR3, is DGGITQSPKYLFRKEGQNVTLSCEQNLNHDAMYWYRQDPGQGLRLIYYSQIVNDFQKGDIAEGYSVSREKKESFPLTVTSAQKNPTAFYLCASRSDRALQVGQPQHFGDGTRLSIL.

The chain joins TRBV6-6 to TRBJ2-5, with 10 bases identical to TRBD1. V was pared by 2 bases and J by 2 bases, with 2 bases of the junction left unmatched. CDR1 and CDR2 (germline): MNHNY, SVGAGI (reference sequence). The CDR3 is 15 amino acids. The CDR3 DNA is TGTGCCAGCAGTTACGGGACAGGGGTTCAAGAGACCCAGTACTTC. Protein: CASSYGTGVQETQYF.